The clone carrying this T cell receptor beta chain occurred a few times. Its specificity is unknown. The germline V gene encodes CDR1 SGHTA and CDR2 FQGNSA. V lost 5 bases and J lost 7, with 12 bases in between. CDR3 length equals 13 residues. These data come from a study of neurological immune-mediated disorders. Study-wide results and caveats: It was HTLV-1-associated myelopathy that showed the most TCR clonal expansion, while multiple sclerosis showed the least, falling below healthy controls. Phylogenetically, 18 of 34 multiple sclerosis patients' repertoires fell into one related-CDR3 cluster, a possible signature.

By 5'RACE with 10-nucleotide random UMIs, the cDNA was made. MiXCR, applied by TCRdb to the 5' RACE reads, yields one record per CDR3 protein. The sample includes roughly 74,000 distinct CDR3 sequences, around 5.2% of them seen just once. Source material: PBMCs. The rearrangement uses TRBV7-2 and TRBJ2-1; D gene ambiguous. The TCR sequence derives from a man aged 18 to 30 with multiple sclerosis. The CDR3 sequence: CASSRKGRNEQFF. CDR3 bases: TGTGCCAGCAGCCGAAAGGGTCGAAATGAGCAGTTCTTC.